This T cell receptor beta chain was observed in a study of T cell responses to AZD1222 COVID-19 vaccine. Produced via immunoSEQ multiplex PCR; TCRdb's table is partial and in-frame only. The data contain about 110,000 clones, around 90% of them singletons. General study results and limits: Nearly half of unique spike-specific TCRs reportedly avoided B.1.351 and B.1.1.7 mutated regions. Every sample of the repertoires postdated the peak T cell response. Compared with day 0, the breadth and depth of the Spike-specific TCR repertoire rose significantly after two doses of AZD1222.

V trimming: 4 bases; J trimming: 3 bases; junction bases outside the gene matches: 8. This CDR3 spans 15 amino acids. Germline CDR1 reads SGDLS; CDR2 reads YYNGEE. About this clone: Its antigen is not known.

The chain couples TRBV9 to TRBJ2-3; 7 nucleotides line up with TRBD2. This receptor was taken from an adult in good health. This specimen was peripheral blood, taken on day 0 of MenACWY control vaccination. This chain's CDR3 is CASSLGTGGTDTQYF. CDR3 bases: TGTGCCAGCAGCCTCGGGACCGGGGGGACAGATACGCAGTATTTT.